The T cell receptor (beta chain) under discussion was sequenced for a study of T cell repertoires in cytomegalovirus infection. Study-level background: Matching HLA type, along with CMV infection, was indicated by public TCR beta signatures. Study-level results: Of the TCR beta families, the public ones yielded a cumulative frequency that identified carriers of CMV plus the relevant HLA. Dominating the ex vivo response were TCR beta clonotypes that were CMV-specific and HLA-C-restricted.

To note about this clonotype: The target antigen is unknown.

TCRdb processed the reads anew with MiXCR; each CDR3 protein has one entry. The sample consists of approximately 700,000 distinct CDR3 sequences, 35% to 40% of them appearing once. Germline V gene lookup returns CDR1 MGHDK and CDR2 SYGVNS. There are 15 residues in the CDR3. Trimming pared 0 bases from V and 3 bases from J, leaving 11 bases between. The TCR originated in a human donor in good health (CMV status not recorded). Some clones in this sample may be carry-over from other donors' samples. Material: PBMCs. This rearrangement joins TRBV25-1 to TRBJ2-5; the D gene is possibly TRBD1 (6 bases). CDR3 bases: TGTGCCAGCAGTGAATACATTAGGACAGAAGAGACCCAGTACTTC. Its protein product is CASSEYIRTEETQYF.